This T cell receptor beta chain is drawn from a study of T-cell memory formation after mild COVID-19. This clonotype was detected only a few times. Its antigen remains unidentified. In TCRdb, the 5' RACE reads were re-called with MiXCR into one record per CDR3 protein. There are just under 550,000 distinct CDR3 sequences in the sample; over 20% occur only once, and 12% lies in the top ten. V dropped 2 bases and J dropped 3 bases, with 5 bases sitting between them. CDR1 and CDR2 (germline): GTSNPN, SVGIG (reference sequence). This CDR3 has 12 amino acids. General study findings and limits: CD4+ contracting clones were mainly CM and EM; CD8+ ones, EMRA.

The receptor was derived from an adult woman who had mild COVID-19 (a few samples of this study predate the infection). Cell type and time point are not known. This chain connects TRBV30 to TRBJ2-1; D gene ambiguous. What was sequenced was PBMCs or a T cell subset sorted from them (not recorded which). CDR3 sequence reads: CAWSLYYNEQFF. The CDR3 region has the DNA TGTGCCTGGAGTCTCTACTACAATGAGCAGTTCTTC.